This passage covers 32 T cell receptor beta chains from one sample sequenced in a study of blood T cell repertoires in COVID-19. TCRdb's copy holds only in-frame clones and misses some; the assay was immunoSEQ multiplex PCR. The sample carries around 300,000 clones, 80% to 95% recorded once. The sequencing sample was made of PBMCs or T cells enriched from blood (not recorded which). All receptors come from a woman in her twenties or thirties who had recovered from COVID-19.

The V and J genes are TRBV7-9 and TRBJ1-3; D uncertain. Germline CDR1 is SEHNR and CDR2 is FQNEAQ (reference sequence). The length of the CDR3 is 15 residues. V was clipped by 4 bases and J by 1 base, with 11 bases between them. The CDR3 DNA is TGTGCCAGCAGCTCGGCGGAGAGTTCTGGAAACACCATATATTTT. It codes for CASSSAESSGNTIYF.

V is TRBV4-2 and J is TRBJ1-2; 7 nucleotides align to TRBD1. J gave up 3 bases and V 3 bases, and 7 bases lay outside the gene matches. CDR3 size: 15 residues. Germline values: CDR1 LGHNA, CDR2 YNFKEQ. The CDR3 DNA is TGTGCCAGCAGCCAGGACGGGACAGTAGACTATGGCTACACCTTC. Translated, it gives CASSQDGTVDYGYTF.

The V call is TRBV6-5, the J call TRBJ2-1; D may be TRBD1 (6 bases). The CDR3 sequence is 14 residues long. Germline V gene sequence: CDR1 MNHEY, CDR2 SVGAGI. Trimming took 6 bases from V and 3 from J, leaving 12 bases between them. The CDR3 is CASSLMDSYNEQFF. CDR3 DNA: TGTGCCAGCAGCCTAATGGACAGCTACAATGAGCAGTTCTTC.

This sequence joins TRBV19 and TRBJ1-1; the match to TRBD1 covers 8 bases. CDR1 is LNHDA, CDR2 SQIVND, per germline (reference sequence). The junction had 6 bases not matched to a gene; V was cut back by 5 bases and J by 4 bases. The CDR3 runs 14 residues. The CDR3 loop is CASSWAGGPTEAFF. In nucleotides, the CDR3 is TGTGCCAGTAGTTGGGCAGGGGGCCCCACTGAAGCTTTCTTT.

This chain links TRBV30 with TRBJ2-1, with TRBD2 identical over 8 bases. This CDR3 spans 11 amino acids. V gave up 5 bases and J gave up 15 bases; unmatched junction bases: 9. Germline CDR1 GTSNPN, CDR2 SVGIG (reference sequence). CDR3 region: CAWSGGAGTFF. CDR3 sequence (DNA): TGTGCCTGGTCCGGGGGGGCCGGTACGTTCTTC.

This clone was recorded once. The CDR3 is CASSVGGQPQHF. Written as DNA, the CDR3 is TGTGCCAGCAGCGTAGGGGGACAGCCCCAGCATTTT. This chain links TRBV3-1 (or the pseudogene TRBV3-2) with TRBJ1-5, with TRBD1 as a possible D gene (6 bases). The germline CDR1 and CDR2 sequences are LGHDT and YNNKEL (reference sequence). The CDR3 totals 12 residues. The V gene lost 5 bases and the J gene lost 7 bases, with 9 bases spanning the gap.

The chain uses TRBV10-2 and TRBJ1-4; maybe TRBD1 (6 bases). Looked up from germline, CDR1 is WSHSY and CDR2 is SAAADI. CDR3 length: 15 amino acids. Trimming removed 2 bases from V and 5 bases from J, with 12 bases in between. CDR3 nucleotides: TGCGCCAGCAGTGAGCAGGGGACGATAAATGAAAAACTGTTTTTT. Its translation is CASSEQGTINEKLFF.

This chain connects TRBV28 to TRBJ1-4, with TRBD1 matching over 8 bases. The V segment lost 10 bases and the J segment 5 bases; nucleotides outside the gene matches: 21. This CDR3 is 18 amino acids long. CDR1 MDHEN and CDR2 SYDVKM come from the germline V gene. CDR3 in amino acids: CATDTTGQGALRNEKLFF. DNA for the CDR3: TGTGCCACCGACACAACGGGGCAGGGGGCCCTTAGGAATGAAAAACTGTTTTTT.

The genes are TRBV30 and TRBJ1-6; D may be TRBD1 (5 bases). The CDR3 loop spans 13 amino acids. Germline V gene lookup returns CDR1 GTSNPN and CDR2 SVGIG (reference sequence). V lost 4 bases and J 8 bases, leaving 12 bases between the germline ends. The CDR3 loop is CAWKRQGDSPLHF. The CDR3 region has the DNA TGTGCCTGGAAAAGGCAGGGTGATTCACCCCTCCACTTT. The whole variable domain, filled in from reference TRBV30 and TRBJ1-6, reads SQTIHQWPATLVQPVGSPLSLECTVEGTSNPNLYWYRQAAGRGLQLLFYSVGIGQISSEVPQNLSASRPQDRQFILSSKKLLLSDSGFYLCAWKRQGDSPLHFGNGTRLTVT.

The CDR3 DNA is TGTGCCAGCAGCCAAGATTATATGTCGGATTCACCCCTCCACTTT. It yields the protein CASSQDYMSDSPLHF. The chain couples TRBV3-1 (or the pseudogene TRBV3-2) to TRBJ1-6; D remains ambiguous. Trimming took off 0 bases at V and 8 bases at J, with 11 bases between the two ends. Germline V lookup: CDR1 LGHDT, CDR2 YNNKEL (reference sequence). This CDR3 region has 15 residues.

This sequence joins TRBV19 and TRBJ1-5; no clear D gene. CDR1 is LNHDA and CDR2 is SQIVND in the germline V gene (reference sequence). This CDR3 comprises 15 residues. The V and J ends lost 3 bases and 4 bases respectively, with 13 bases between them. The CDR3 is CASSILGNANQPQHF. DNA of the CDR3: TGTGCCAGTAGTATTTTGGGCAACGCGAATCAGCCCCAGCATTTT.

The V call is TRBV5-6, the J call TRBJ1-4; 9 nucleotides align to TRBD1. The J segment lost 3 bases and the V segment lost 4 bases, leaving 4 bases of the junction unmatched. Germline assignment: CDR1 SGHDT and CDR2 YYEEEE. The length of the CDR3 is 15 residues. The chain's CDR3 is CASSLRTGANEKLFF. CDR3 bases: TGTGCCAGCAGCCTGAGGACAGGGGCTAATGAAAAACTGTTTTTT.

The chain has TRBV18 and TRBJ2-1, with 13 bases matching TRBD2. Losses at the gene ends were 5 bases for V and 0 bases for J; bases not matched to a gene: 10. The germline V gene encodes CDR1 KGHSH and CDR2 LQKENI. This CDR3 is built from 19 residues. In nucleotides, the CDR3 is TGTGCCAGCTCAGGACCCGGACTAGCGGGAGCGATCTCCTACAATGAGCAGTTCTTC. Protein product: CASSGPGLAGAISYNEQFF.

V is TRBV5-1 and J is TRBJ2-1; D is uncertain. The CDR3 is 15 residues long. V was cut by 0 bases and J by 1 base, with 8 bases left in between. CDR1 and CDR2 (germline): SGHRS, YFSETQ. The CDR3 coding sequence is TGCGCCAGCAGCTTGGCCCTAGGTTCCTACAATGAGCAGTTCTTC. Its protein product is CASSLALGSYNEQFF.

This chain uses TRBV19 with TRBJ1-3; TRBD1 aligns across 10 bases. The V gene end was trimmed by 6 bases and the J gene end by 0 bases; junction bases not matched to a gene: 2. There are 15 residues in the CDR3. The germline V gene has CDR1 LNHDA and CDR2 SQIVND (reference sequence). The DNA for the CDR3 is TGTGCCAGTAGCCGGACAGGGGGCTCTGGAAACACCATATATTTT. Protein: CASSRTGGSGNTIYF.

The chain employs TRBV30 and TRBJ2-5; TRBD1 matches 8 bases. The CDR3 has 17 residues. V shed 2 bases, J shed 6 bases, and the junction held 17 bases outside the gene matches. Germline V gene data show CDR1 as GTSNPN and CDR2 as SVGIG (reference sequence). DNA of the CDR3: TGTGCCTGGAGTAAGACTACCGGGACAGGTTTTATCCAGACCCAGTACTTC. It specifies CAWSKTTGTGFIQTQYF.

The gene calls are TRBV7-9 and TRBJ2-1; 14 bases are a match to TRBD2. The CDR3 sequence is 17 residues long. V shed 2 bases and J 6 bases; nucleotides not matched to a gene: 6. Germline CDR1 SEHNR, CDR2 FQNEAQ (reference sequence). The CDR3 nucleotides are TGTGCCAGCAGCTTATACTTGGGACTAGCGGGAGTCAATGAGCAGTTCTTC. Its protein product is CASSLYLGLAGVNEQFF.

The chain combines TRBV5-4 with TRBJ2-3, with TRBD2 matching 9 bases. J lost 0 bases, V lost 4 bases, and 6 bases had no gene match. The germline CDR1 and CDR2 sequences are SGHNT and YYREEE (reference sequence). The CDR3 is made up of 16 amino acids. CDR3 DNA sequence: TGTGCCAGCAGCCAAGGACTAGCGCCTAGCACAGATACGCAGTATTTT. This codes for CASSQGLAPSTDTQYF.

The chain uses TRBV3-1 (or the pseudogene TRBV3-2) and TRBJ2-5; D is ambiguous. Germline loops: CDR1 LGHDT, CDR2 YNNKEL (reference sequence). The CDR3 is 12 residues long. V lost 1 base to trimming and J lost 5 bases, with 5 bases between them. CDR3: CASSQAVETQYF. Here the CDR3 DNA reads TGTGCCAGCAGCCAAGCCGTGGAGACCCAGTACTTC.

The chain links TRBV15 to TRBJ2-3; D perhaps matches TRBD1 (5 bases). Per the germline V gene, CDR1 is LNHNV and CDR2 is YYDKDF (reference sequence). The length of the CDR3 is 15 residues. Trimming took off 7 bases at V and 2 bases at J, with 16 bases between the two ends. This CDR3 reads CATMDTDDNTDTQYF. In nucleotides, the CDR3 is TGTGCCACCATGGACACAGATGATAACACAGATACGCAGTATTTT.

The chain is built from TRBV19 and TRBJ2-5, with D perhaps TRBD2 (5 bases). Germline CDR1 and CDR2: LNHDA and SQIVND (reference sequence). The CDR3 has 12 amino acids. Trimming shortened V by 5 bases and J by 6 bases, and 10 bases separated the two germline ends. The CDR3, as DNA: TGTGCCAGTAGTCCAACGGGGAAGACCCAGTACTTC. This translates into CASSPTGKTQYF.

The chain uses TRBV2 and TRBJ2-3; TRBD1 matches at 9 bases. Germline assignment: CDR1 SNHLY and CDR2 FYNNEI. V lost 6 bases and J lost 2; bases outside the gene matches: 12. The CDR3 spans 17 residues. The CDR3, as DNA: TGTGCCAGCAGGATGGGGACAGGGAATTTATACACAGATACGCAGTATTTT. Its translation: CASRMGTGNLYTDTQYF.

V usage is TRBV10-3 and J usage is TRBJ1-1; D might be TRBD1 (6 bases). Germline V CDR1 and CDR2: ENHRY, SYGVKD. The CDR3 spans 13 residues. Trimming removed 4 bases at V and 1 base at J, with 7 bases between. The CDR3 is CAISARGNTEAFF. As DNA, the CDR3 is TGTGCCATCAGTGCCAGGGGGAACACTGAAGCTTTCTTT.

V is TRBV21-1 and J is TRBJ1-2; TRBD1, as called in the table, went unchecked against the DNA. TRBV21-1 is reported as a pseudogene. This CDR3 is 13 amino acids long. CDR3 DNA sequence: TGTGCCAGCCCTAACAGGGGGCGCTATGGCTACACCTTC. It codes for CASPNRGRYGYTF.

This chain joins TRBV30 and TRBJ1-5; D remains unclear. Trimming removed 1 base from V and 1 base from J, with 5 bases in between. Germline V gene sequence: CDR1 GTSNPN, CDR2 SVGIG (reference sequence). This CDR3 region has 13 residues. The CDR3 reads CAWSAGSNQPQHF. The CDR3 nucleotides read TGTGCCTGGAGTGCCGGGAGCAATCAGCCCCAGCATTTT.

The genes are TRBV7-9 and TRBJ2-7, with 7 bases aligning to TRBD1. Trimming took 4 bases from V and 3 from J; bases not matched to a gene: 3. Germline CDR1 reads SEHNR; CDR2 reads FQNEAQ (reference sequence). The CDR3 is 13 residues long. CDR3 loop: CASSSTGFYEQYF. The CDR3 region has the DNA TGTGCCAGCAGCTCGACAGGGTTCTACGAGCAGTACTTC.

CDR3 sequence: CASSLRSSGTSGTSGANVLTF. CDR3 nucleotide sequence: TGTGCCAGCAGTTTACGTTCCTCCGGGACTAGCGGGACCTCTGGGGCCAACGTCCTGACTTTC. The rearrangement links TRBV27 to TRBJ2-6; 13 positions match TRBD2. Germline assignment: CDR1 MNHEY and CDR2 SMNVEV (reference sequence). This CDR3 is built from 21 residues. V dropped 2 bases and J dropped 0; count of bases not matched to a gene: 10.

The CDR3: CASLSNPSGRWNEQFF. In nucleotides, the CDR3 is TGTGCCAGTTTGTCTAATCCTAGCGGGAGATGGAATGAGCAGTTCTTC. The chain carries TRBV28 and TRBJ2-1; 10 positions agree with TRBD2. Per germline, CDR1 MDHEN and CDR2 SYDVKM. The CDR3 has 16 residues. Unmatched junction bases numbered 15, after V lost 9 bases and J lost 7 bases.

The table lists this clone with a count of one. V gene TRBV5-4 combines with J gene TRBJ2-7; 10 bases agree with TRBD1. The germline V gene encodes CDR1 SGHNT and CDR2 YYREEE (reference sequence). The CDR3 loop spans 14 amino acids. V lost 1 base to trimming and J lost 5 bases; unmatched junction nucleotides: 3. In DNA, the CDR3 is TGTGCCAGCAGCTTGAGACAGGGGGCCGACGAGCAGTACTTC. This encodes CASSLRQGADEQYF.

The chain employs TRBV5-4 and TRBJ1-3; 7 bases match TRBD1. Germline trimming cut 2 bases from V and 5 bases from J; bases unmatched to any gene: 4. The germline V gene has CDR1 SGHNT and CDR2 YYREEE (reference sequence). This CDR3 region has 14 residues. CDR3 DNA sequence: TGTGCCAGCAGCTTCCAGGGGGTTCGAAACACCATATATTTT. Residues: CASSFQGVRNTIYF.

The V and J genes are TRBV18 and TRBJ2-7, with no clear D. The CDR3 sequence is 13 residues long. Deletions cut 2 bases from V and 5 bases from J, with 10 bases between. CDR1 KGHSH and CDR2 LQKENI come from the germline V gene. The CDR3 spells CASSPARKDEQYF. CDR3 coding DNA: TGTGCCAGCTCACCAGCCAGGAAAGACGAGCAGTACTTC.

The rearrangement uses TRBV15 and TRBJ1-5; D not certain. CDR1 LNHNV and CDR2 YYDKDF come from the germline V gene (reference sequence). The CDR3 is 14 residues long. The germline V and J ends were trimmed by 0 bases and 3 bases, with 6 bases remaining between them. The CDR3 DNA reads as TGTGCCACCAGCAGAGATACGGTCAATCAGCCCCAGCATTTT. Protein: CATSRDTVNQPQHF.